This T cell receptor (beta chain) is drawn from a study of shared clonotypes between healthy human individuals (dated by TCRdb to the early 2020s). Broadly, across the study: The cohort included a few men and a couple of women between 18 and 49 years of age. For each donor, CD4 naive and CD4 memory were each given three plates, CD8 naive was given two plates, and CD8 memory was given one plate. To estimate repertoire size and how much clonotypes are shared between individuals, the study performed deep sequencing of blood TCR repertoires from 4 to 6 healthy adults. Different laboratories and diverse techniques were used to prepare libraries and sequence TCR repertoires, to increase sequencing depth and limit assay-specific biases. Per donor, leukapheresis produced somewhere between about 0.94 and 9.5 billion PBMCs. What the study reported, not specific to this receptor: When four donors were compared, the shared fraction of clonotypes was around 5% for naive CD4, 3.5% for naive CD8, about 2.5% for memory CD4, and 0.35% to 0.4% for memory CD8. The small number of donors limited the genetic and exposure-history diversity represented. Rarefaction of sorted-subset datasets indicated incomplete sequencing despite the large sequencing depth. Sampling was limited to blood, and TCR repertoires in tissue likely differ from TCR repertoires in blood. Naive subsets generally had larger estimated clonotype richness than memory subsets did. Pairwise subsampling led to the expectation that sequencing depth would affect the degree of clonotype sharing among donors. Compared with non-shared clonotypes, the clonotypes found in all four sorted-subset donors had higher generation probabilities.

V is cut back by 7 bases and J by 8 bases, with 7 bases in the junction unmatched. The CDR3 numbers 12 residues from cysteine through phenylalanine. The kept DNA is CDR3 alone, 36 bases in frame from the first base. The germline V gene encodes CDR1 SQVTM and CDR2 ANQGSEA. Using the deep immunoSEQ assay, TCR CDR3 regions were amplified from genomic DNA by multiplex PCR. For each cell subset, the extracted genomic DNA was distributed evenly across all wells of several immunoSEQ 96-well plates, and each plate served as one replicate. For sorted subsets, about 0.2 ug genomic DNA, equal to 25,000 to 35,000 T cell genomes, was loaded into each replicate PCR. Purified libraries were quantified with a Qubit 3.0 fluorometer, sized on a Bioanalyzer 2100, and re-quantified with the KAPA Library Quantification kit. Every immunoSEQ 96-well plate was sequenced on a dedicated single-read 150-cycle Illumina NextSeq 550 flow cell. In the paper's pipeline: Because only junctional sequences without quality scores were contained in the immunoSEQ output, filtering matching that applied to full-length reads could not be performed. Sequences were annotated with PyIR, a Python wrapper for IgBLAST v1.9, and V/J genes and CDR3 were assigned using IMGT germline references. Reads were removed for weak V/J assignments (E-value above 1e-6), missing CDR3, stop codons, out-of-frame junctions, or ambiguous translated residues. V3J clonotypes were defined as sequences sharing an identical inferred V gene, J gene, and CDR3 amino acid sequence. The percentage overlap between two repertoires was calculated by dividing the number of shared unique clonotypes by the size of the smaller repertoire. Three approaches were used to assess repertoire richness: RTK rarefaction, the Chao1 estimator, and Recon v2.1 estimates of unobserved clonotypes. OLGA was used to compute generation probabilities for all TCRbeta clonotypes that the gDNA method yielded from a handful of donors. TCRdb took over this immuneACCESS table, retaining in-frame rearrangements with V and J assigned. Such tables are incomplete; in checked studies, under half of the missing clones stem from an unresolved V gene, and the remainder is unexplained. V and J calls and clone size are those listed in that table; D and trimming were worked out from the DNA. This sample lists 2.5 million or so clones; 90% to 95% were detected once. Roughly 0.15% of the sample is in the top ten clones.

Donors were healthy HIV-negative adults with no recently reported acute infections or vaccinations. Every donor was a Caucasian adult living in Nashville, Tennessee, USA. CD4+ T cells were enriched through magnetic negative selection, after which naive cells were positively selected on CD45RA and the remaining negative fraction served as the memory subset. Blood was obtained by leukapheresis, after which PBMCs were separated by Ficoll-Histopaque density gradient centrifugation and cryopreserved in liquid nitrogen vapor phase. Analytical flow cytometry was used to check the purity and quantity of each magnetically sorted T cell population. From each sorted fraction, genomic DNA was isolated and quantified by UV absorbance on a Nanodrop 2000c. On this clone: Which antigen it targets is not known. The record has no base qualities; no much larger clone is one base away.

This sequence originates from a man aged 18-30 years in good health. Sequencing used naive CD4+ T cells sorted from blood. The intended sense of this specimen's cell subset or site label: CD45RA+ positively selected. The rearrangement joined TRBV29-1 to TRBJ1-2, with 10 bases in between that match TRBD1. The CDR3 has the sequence CSARQGARGYTF. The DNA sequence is TGCAGCGCCCGACAGGGGGCCCGAGGCTACACCTTC.